This TCR beta chain is drawn from a study of post-analysis software for immune sequencing data. Study observations and caveats: Patients showed TRBV5-6, TRBV5-1 and TRBV20-1 among four to six TRBV segments more frequent than in controls.

Researchers reported that TCR beta cDNA libraries carried unique molecular identifiers. TCRdb re-called the PCR reads through MiXCR, storing one row per CDR3 protein. The sample contains roughly 180,000 distinct CDR3 sequences, about 30% of which appear only once. This clonotype occurred a few times. Its antigen remains unidentified. Being one base from a much bigger clone, this may be a read error. With 2 bases removed from V and 1 base from J, the gap between germline ends came to 0 bases. The germline V gene has CDR1 WNHNN and CDR2 SYGVQD (reference sequence). The CDR3 consists of 12 residues. The sequence was collected from a girl between 10 and 17 years old with multiple sclerosis. The V gene is TRBV10-1, the J gene TRBJ1-5, with D unresolved. The sequenced sample consisted of blood. The CDR3 nucleotides read TGCGCCAGCAGTGAGAGCAATCAGCCCCAGCATTTT. Encoded protein: CASSESNQPQHF.